This record concerns one T cell receptor beta chain sequence. The cohort comprised adults aged 18 to 89 years residing in approximately 25 US areas. Germline lookup yields CDR1 SGDLS and CDR2 YYNGEE. The CDR3 totals 15 residues. V lost 5 bases, J lost 4 bases, and 15 bases lay in between. TCRdb keeps only in-frame clones here, not all; method: immunoSEQ multiplex PCR. The sample includes a few hundred thousand clones, around 89% of them seen just once. These data originate in a study of blood T cell repertoires in COVID-19. Background on the study: Donors in the United States, Italy and Spain gave samples during acute or convalescent COVID-19. PBMCs, B-cell-depleted T cells, or T cells provided the cDNA or gDNA that made up the material.

The source of this sequence is a woman between 40 and 55 years old who had recovered from COVID-19. The sequencing sample was made of PBMCs or T cells enriched from blood (not recorded which). The rearrangement uses TRBV9 and TRBJ2-2, with no clear D. Here the CDR3 DNA reads TGTGCCAGCAGTGGCGGAGCCCTCGTCACCGGGGAGCTGTTTTTT. Translation gives CASSGGALVTGELFF.